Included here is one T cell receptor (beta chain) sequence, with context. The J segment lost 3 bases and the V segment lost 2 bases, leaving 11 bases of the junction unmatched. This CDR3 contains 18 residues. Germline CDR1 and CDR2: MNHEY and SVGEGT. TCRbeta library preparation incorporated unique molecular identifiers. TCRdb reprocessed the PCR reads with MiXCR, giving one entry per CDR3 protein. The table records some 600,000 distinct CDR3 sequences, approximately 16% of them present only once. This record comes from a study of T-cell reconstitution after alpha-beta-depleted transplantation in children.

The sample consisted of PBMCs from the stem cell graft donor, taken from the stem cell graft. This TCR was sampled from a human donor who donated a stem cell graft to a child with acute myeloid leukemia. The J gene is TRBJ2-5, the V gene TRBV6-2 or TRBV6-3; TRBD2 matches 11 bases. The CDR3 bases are TGTGCCAGCAGTTACGAATCTAGCGGGGGGATTCCCAAAGAGACCCAGTACTTC. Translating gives CASSYESSGGIPKETQYF.